This T cell receptor beta chain was sequenced during a study of T cells after yellow fever vaccination. Whole-study context: SMART-Seq v4 Ultra Low Input prepared the low-cell-number fractions. General study findings and limits: In post-booster samples, most primary-vaccination clones reappeared (around 95% CD4, 70% to 90% CD8). Researchers noted that a small share of clonotypes showed up in both CD4 and CD8 compartments.

The sample holds a few counts of this clonotype. Its cognate antigen is unknown. For TCR, cDNA came from 5'RACE template switching, which added a universal primer site and UMIs. From the 5' RACE reads, TCRdb called clonotypes with MiXCR, one entry per CDR3 protein. Seen here are under 550,000 distinct CDR3 sequences, around a fifth observed once, and the top ten hold about a sixth. The CDR3 loop spans 14 amino acids. V lost 7 bases to trimming and J lost 0 bases; unmatched junction nucleotides: 2. The germline gives CDR1 MNHEY, CDR2 SMNVEV (reference sequence). The source was PBMCs, collected about 20 days after the first yellow fever vaccination. The sequence was collected from a man between 18 and 29 years old who received the YFV17D yellow fever vaccine. The chain is built from TRBV27 and TRBJ2-2, with 7 bases lining up with TRBD1. CDR3 DNA sequence: TGTGCCAGCAAGACAGGGTCGAACACCGGGGAGCTGTTTTTT. Residues: CASKTGSNTGELFF.